Listed below are T cell receptor beta chains from one sample, sequenced in a study of beta chain features in type 1 diabetes. Using immunoSEQ multiplex PCR, the repertoire was profiled, and TCRdb retains in-frame clones only, with some absent. The sample holds roughly 310,000 clones, approximately 11% seen once. Input material: naive CD4+ T cells from blood. The receptors here all came from a woman aged 25 to 39 in good health. CDR3s leave out the opening cysteine and the closing phenylalanine or tryptophan.

j_call v_call cdr3_aa
TRBJ2-7 TRBV30 AWTLAGVHEQY
TRBJ2-5 TRBV7-9 ASSLVPAGGQETQY
TRBJ1-2 TRBV4-3 ASSQDRGAYYGYT
TRBJ2-7 TRBV4-1 ASSRGALNSYEQY
TRBJ2-7 TRBV6-5 ASSRGDFSYEQY
TRBJ2-3 TRBV29-1 SVGSGRTSTDTQY
TRBJ1-5 TRBV4-2 ASSQEVPGWQPQH
TRBJ1-2 TRBV7-6 ASSNRASNYGYT
TRBJ1-5 TRBV7-9 ASSFSGGGQPQH
TRBJ1-2 TRBV7-2 ASSLEWAAEVGYT
TRBJ2-4 TRBV19 ASIESIAKNIQY
TRBJ2-7 TRBV7-2 ASSLDTPRYEQY
TRBJ1-1 TRBV5-4 ASSFGQGIVRGEAF
TRBJ2-1 TRBV9 ASSNRVDYYNEQF
TRBJ1-1 TRBV7-3 ASSLNEGNTEAF
TRBJ2-5 TRBV30 AWSVWDRGQAQY
TRBJ2-7 TRBV7-9 ASSLAGGRVYEQY
TRBJ2-1 TRBV15 ATSRRGLAGSAYNEQF
TRBJ2-3 TRBV15 ATSRAAGGPTDTQY
TRBJ2-7 TRBV27 ASSPIAGASGTSSYEQY
TRBJ2-3 TRBV7-6 ASSFEGAIADTQY
TRBJ2-2 TRBV4-3 ASSQDRQTGELF
TRBJ2-1 TRBV7-2 ASSGQAGGPNEQF
TRBJ2-5 TRBV7-7 ASSPGTSVETQY
TRBJ2-3 TRBV18 ASSPGGQGTDTQY
TRBJ2-5 TRBV10-3 AITRGAGETQY
TRBJ2-5 TRBV5-4 ASSFNPTSGREPQY
TRBJ2-5 TRBV4-3 ASSQDLSGSGTQY
TRBJ2-5 TRBV7-2 ASSLAGTGYGRETQY
TRBJ2-7 TRBV5-1 ASSLVDKSNEQY
TRBJ1-2 TRBV7-9 ASSLEEPGPGYT
TRBJ2-1 TRBV9 ASSETSRLSYNEQF
TRBJ1-3 TRBV28 ASSPAGTIY
TRBJ2-7 TRBV29-1 SVESDSYEQY
TRBJ2-5 TRBV4-2 ASSREREETQY
TRBJ1-4 TRBV4-1 ASSHPDRVNEKLF
TRBJ1-5 TRBV28 ASSLQPAYSNQPQH
TRBJ2-3 TRBV5-4 ASSKGTSSSTDTQY
TRBJ2-1 TRBV11-3 ASSASPTSNEQF
TRBJ1-5 TRBV28 ASDLDRVKEPQH
TRBJ2-7 TRBV18 ASSPPGLAGGLSYEQY
TRBJ1-5 TRBV23-1 ASSQLLGRARYSNQPQH